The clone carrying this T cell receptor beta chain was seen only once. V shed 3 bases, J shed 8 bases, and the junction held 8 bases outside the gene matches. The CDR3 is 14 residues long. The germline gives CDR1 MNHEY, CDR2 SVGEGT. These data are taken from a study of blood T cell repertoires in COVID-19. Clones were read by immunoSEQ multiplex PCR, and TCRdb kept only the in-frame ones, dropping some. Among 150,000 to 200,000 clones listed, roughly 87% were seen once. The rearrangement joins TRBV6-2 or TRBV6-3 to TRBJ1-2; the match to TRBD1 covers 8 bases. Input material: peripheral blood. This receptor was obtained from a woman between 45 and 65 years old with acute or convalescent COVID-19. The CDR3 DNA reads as TGTGCCAGCAGTTATGACAGGGGAATTGGCGGCTACACCTTC. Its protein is CASSYDRGIGGYTF.